This T cell receptor (beta chain) derives from a study of control samples from healthy donors and cancer patients. From germline, CDR1 is LNHNV and CDR2 YYDKDF (reference sequence). The CDR3 length is 16 residues. V dropped 2 bases and J dropped 0 bases, with 10 bases sitting between them. The protocol was immunoSEQ multiplex PCR, while the TCRdb copy is restricted to in-frame clones and leaves out a portion. The sample shows tens of thousands of clones, roughly four fifths of them seen only once. This clonotype was sampled from a man aged 55-75 years with head and neck cancer. The source material was PBMCs. The chain couples TRBV15 to TRBJ1-4; D is perhaps TRBD1 (6 bases). CDR3 in amino acids: CATSRFGQTTNEKLFF. CDR3 in DNA: TGTGCCACCAGCAGATTTGGACAGACAACTAATGAAAAACTGTTTTTT.